This T cell receptor beta chain derives from a study of T cell repertoires in cytomegalovirus infection. On the study more broadly: HLA-B-restricted CMV epitopes that are well studied, plus recently identified HLA-C-restricted ones, were used by the study. CMV infection together with matching HLA type was indicated by public TCR beta signatures. Study findings and constraints: Ex vivo, HLA-C-restricted CMV-specific TCR beta clonotypes prevailed over the rest of the response. Summed frequency of public TCR beta families distinguished CMV carriers with the relevant HLA.

A few counts support this clonotype. Its matching antigen is unknown. One entry per CDR3 protein results from TCRdb running MiXCR on the reads. The sample includes about 890,000 distinct CDR3 sequences, about a third of them seen just once. Germline-derived CDR1 and CDR2 are MNHEY and SMNVEV (reference sequence). CDR3 length: 15 residues. V was pared by 5 bases and J by 5 bases, with 7 bases of the junction left unmatched. The TCR comes from a human donor in good health (CMV status not recorded). Some clones in this sample may be carry-over from other donors' samples. The rearrangement links TRBV27 to TRBJ2-5; 11 bases are a match to TRBD1. The material sequenced was cultured CD8+ T cells from PBMCs, taken from culture after CMV antigen stimulation. CDR3 loop: CASSPRDRGLETQYF. CDR3 in DNA: TGTGCCAGCAGTCCCCGGGACAGGGGGTTGGAGACCCAGTACTTC.